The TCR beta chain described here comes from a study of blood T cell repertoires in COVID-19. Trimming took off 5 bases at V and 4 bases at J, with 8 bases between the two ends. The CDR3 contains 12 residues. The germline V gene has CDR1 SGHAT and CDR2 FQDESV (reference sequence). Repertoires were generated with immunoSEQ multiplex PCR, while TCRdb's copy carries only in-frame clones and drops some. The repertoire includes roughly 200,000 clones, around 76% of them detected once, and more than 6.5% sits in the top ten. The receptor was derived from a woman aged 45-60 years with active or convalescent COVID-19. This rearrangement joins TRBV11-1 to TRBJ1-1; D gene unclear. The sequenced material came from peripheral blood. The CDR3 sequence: CASSHSGTEAFF. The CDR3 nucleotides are TGTGCCAGCAGCCACTCTGGCACTGAAGCTTTCTTT.